This section outlines one T cell receptor (beta chain) sequence together with its context. Trimming cost V 6 bases and J 8 bases, with 15 bases left between them. Germline CDR1 SGHRS, CDR2 YFSETQ. This CDR3 is 14 amino acids long. The source of the sample is a study of T cell changes during pregnancy in multiple sclerosis. Libraries were prepared by immunoSEQ multiplex PCR; TCRdb keeps only in-frame clonotypes and omits some of them. Of approximately 50,000 clones listed, roughly 88% are singletons. The clonotype comes from a female donor with multiple sclerosis, enrolled in a pregnancy study. The sample was peripheral blood, taken in the second trimester of pregnancy. The chain couples TRBV5-1 to TRBJ1-6; D unclear. The CDR3 nucleotides are TGCGCCAGCACGTCCGGGAGTAGCTATTCACCCCTCCACTTT. This gives the protein CASTSGSSYSPLHF. The variable domain in full, completed from reference TRBV5-1 and TRBJ1-6, reads KAGVTQTPRYLIKTRGQQVTLSCSPISGHRSVSWYQQTPGQGLQFLFEYFSETQRNKGNFPGRFSGRQFSNSRSEMNVSTLELGDSALYLCASTSGSSYSPLHFGNGTRLTVT.